The clone carrying this T cell receptor (beta chain) was observed at least ten times. The V and J ends lost 3 bases and 4 bases respectively, with 14 bases between them. CDR1 and CDR2 (germline): MGHRA, YSYEKL. The CDR3 extends over 15 amino acids. Described time point: newly diagnosed GD, antithyroid drugs for less than 3 months. The TCR library used RNA extracted from PBMCs. These data belong to a study of regulatory T cells in long-lasting Graves disease. Arm-PCR of CDR3 regions with iRepertoire HTBI primers generated TCR beta libraries. TCRdb processed the multiplex PCR reads anew with MiXCR; each CDR3 protein has one entry. In the table there are 400,000 to 500,000 distinct CDR3 sequences, 14% to 15% of which are singletons. The sample was also reused in another study, on T cells in Graves' hyperthyroidism and ophthalmopathy.

This specimen consisted of peripheral blood mononuclear cells (PBMCs), obtained at new diagnosis, from a patient treated with antithyroid drugs. The chain joins TRBV4-1 to TRBJ2-3, with D uncertain. This TCR came from a woman in her 30s with Graves disease. In DNA, the CDR3 is TGCGCCAGCAGCCAGAGTCTAGAGGCGTCAGATACGCAGTATTTT. Translation: CASSQSLEASDTQYF.